These T cell receptor beta chains were read from a single sample in a study of blood T cells in healthy people across ages. Via MiXCR, TCRdb re-called the 5' RACE reads, giving one row per CDR3 protein. This sample has about 1.7 million distinct CDR3 sequences, with 28% found just once. Material for sequencing was blood. These receptors were taken from a woman aged 25 to 39 in good health. The CDR3 runs from the conserved cysteine through the conserved F or W. The D gene is left open where the match is weak. Rows give clone size only sometimes, using once, few, many, or a class for an expanded clone.

TRBV7-9	few	NA	TRBJ1-2	TGTGCCAGCAGCTCCTTAAATGGCTACACCTTC	CASSSLNGYTF
TRBV4-3	NA	NA	TRBJ1-4	TGCGCCAGCAGCTACCAGGGTGCTCGGAATGAAAAACTGTTTTTT	CASSYQGARNEKLFF
TRBV4-1	NA	TRBD1	TRBJ2-7	TGCGCCAGCAGCCGCCAATCGCAGACAGGGGGTTTCTACGAGCAGTACTTC	CASSRQSQTGGFYEQYF
TRBV20-1	few	TRBD2	TRBJ2-3	TGCAGTGCTAGAATCGCTAGCGGGGAGGGAGATACGCAGTATTTT	CSARIASGEGDTQYF
TRBV20-1	NA	NA	TRBJ1-2	TGCAGTGCTAGGGTTTGGGACATTTTTAACTATGGCTACACCTTC	CSARVWDIFNYGYTF
TRBV4-1	once	TRBD2	TRBJ2-1	TGCGCCAGCAGCCAAGGGGCAAGGCGGGGGGGGGGCAATGAGCAGTTCTTC	CASSQGARRGGGNEQFF
TRBV29-1	NA	NA	TRBJ2-2	TGCAGCGTTGGGGGAGGTCCATGGACCGGGAAGCTGTTTTTT	CSVGGGPWTGKLFF
TRBV11-3	NA	NA	TRBJ2-1	TGTGCCAGCAGCAATCCGGGACTCCACTCCTACAATGAGCAGTTCTTC	CASSNPGLHSYNEQFF
TRBV7-8	few	NA	TRBJ1-1	TGTGCCAGCAGCCGATCAGAACGGGCGGGGAACACTGAAGCTTTCTTT	CASSRSERAGNTEAFF
TRBV14	NA	NA	TRBJ1-2	TGTGCCAGCAGCCAGTATCTTGGCTATGGCTACACCTTC	CASSQYLGYGYTF
TRBV20-1	once	TRBD2	TRBJ2-4	TGCAGTGCTAGAGTCCCCCTAGCGGGAGTTTTCAATGAGCAGTACTTC	CSARVPLAGVFNEQYF
TRBV5-1	few	NA	TRBJ2-5	TGCGCCAGCAATGTGGGACGGACACAAGAGACCCAGTACTTC	CASNVGRTQETQYF
TRBV6-5	NA	NA	TRBJ1-2	TGTGCCAGCAGATTGATAGTTAACTATGGCTACACCTTC	CASRLIVNYGYTF
TRBV19	few	NA	TRBJ2-7	TGTGCCAGCCAACGCAACGGGGGGCGCCCCTACGAGCAGTACTTC	CASQRNGGRPYEQYF
TRBV6-8	NA	NA	TRBJ1-3	TGTGCCAGCAGTTACCCTAGAACGGGGTCTGGAAACACCATATATTTT	CASSYPRTGSGNTIYF